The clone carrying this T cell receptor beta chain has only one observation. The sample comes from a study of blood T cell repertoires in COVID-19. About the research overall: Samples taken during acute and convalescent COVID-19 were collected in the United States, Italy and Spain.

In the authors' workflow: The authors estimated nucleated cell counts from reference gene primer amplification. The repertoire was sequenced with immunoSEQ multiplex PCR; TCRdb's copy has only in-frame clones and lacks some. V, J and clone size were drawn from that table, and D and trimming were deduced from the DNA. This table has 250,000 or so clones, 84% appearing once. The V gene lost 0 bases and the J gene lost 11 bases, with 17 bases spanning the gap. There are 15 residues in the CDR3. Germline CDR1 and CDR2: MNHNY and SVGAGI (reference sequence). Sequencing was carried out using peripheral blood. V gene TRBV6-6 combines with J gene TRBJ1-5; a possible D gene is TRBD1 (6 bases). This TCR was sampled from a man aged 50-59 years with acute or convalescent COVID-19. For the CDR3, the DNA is TGTGCCAGCAGTTACTCTTCAGGGGAACTTTCAGCCCAGCATTTT. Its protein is CASSYSSGELSAQHF.